The source of this T cell receptor (beta chain) is a study of blood T cell repertoires in COVID-19. Across the study: In each case, the material was cDNA or gDNA derived from T cells, B-cell-depleted T cells, or PBMCs.

Trimming took 3 bases from V and 4 from J; bases not matched to a gene: 3. The CDR3 loop spans 14 amino acids. From germline, CDR1 is MDHEN and CDR2 SYDVKM. Profiled with immunoSEQ multiplex PCR; TCRdb holds only in-frame clones, not every one. The repertoire consists of fewer than 200,000 clones, with roughly 87% occurring once and the leading ten covering over 7.5%. V usage is TRBV28 and J usage is TRBJ2-1; 7 positions match TRBD1. The sequence was collected from a woman in her 70s with acute or convalescent COVID-19. Sample: peripheral blood. This chain's CDR3 is CASSFGQAYNEQFF. DNA of the CDR3: TGTGCCAGCAGTTTCGGACAGGCATACAATGAGCAGTTCTTC.